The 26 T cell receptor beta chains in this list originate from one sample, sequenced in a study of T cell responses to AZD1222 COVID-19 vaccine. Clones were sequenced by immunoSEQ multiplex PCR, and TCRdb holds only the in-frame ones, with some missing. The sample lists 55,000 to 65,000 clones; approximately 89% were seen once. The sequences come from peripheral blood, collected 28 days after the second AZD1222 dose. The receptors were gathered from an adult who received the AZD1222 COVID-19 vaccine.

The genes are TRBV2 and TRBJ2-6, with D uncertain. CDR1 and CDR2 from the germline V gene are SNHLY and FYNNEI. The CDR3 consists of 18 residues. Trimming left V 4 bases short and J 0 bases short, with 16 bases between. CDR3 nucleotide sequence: TGTGCCAGCAGTGGTGGCGGCTCCCCCTACTCTGGGGCCAACGTCCTGACTTTC. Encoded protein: CASSGGGSPYSGANVLTF. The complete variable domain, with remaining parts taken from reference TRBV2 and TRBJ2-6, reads EPEVTQTPSHQVTQMGQEVILRCVPISNHLYFYWYRQILGQKVEFLVSFYNNEISEKSEIFDDQFSVERPDGSNFTLKIRSTKLEDSAMYFCASSGGGSPYSGANVLTFGAGSRLTVL.

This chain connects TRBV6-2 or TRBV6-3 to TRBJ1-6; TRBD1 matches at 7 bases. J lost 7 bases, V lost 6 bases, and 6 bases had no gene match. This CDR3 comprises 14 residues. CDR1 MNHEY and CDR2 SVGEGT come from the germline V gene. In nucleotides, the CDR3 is TGTGCCAGCAGCCACAGGGGAAGGAATTCACCCCTCCACTTT. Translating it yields CASSHRGRNSPLHF.

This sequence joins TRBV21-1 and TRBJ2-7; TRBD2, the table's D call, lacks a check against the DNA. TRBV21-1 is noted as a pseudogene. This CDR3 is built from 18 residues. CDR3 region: CASSKASSGGQSTYEQYF. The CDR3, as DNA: TGTGCCAGCAGCAAAGCCTCCAGCGGGGGGCAATCGACCTACGAGCAGTACTTC.

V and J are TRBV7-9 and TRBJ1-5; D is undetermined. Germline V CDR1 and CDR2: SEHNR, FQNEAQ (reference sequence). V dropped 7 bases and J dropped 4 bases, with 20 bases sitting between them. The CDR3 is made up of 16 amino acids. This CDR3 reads CASNTDSGRLNQPQHF. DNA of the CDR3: TGTGCCAGCAACACGGACTCGGGGAGGCTTAATCAGCCCCAGCATTTT. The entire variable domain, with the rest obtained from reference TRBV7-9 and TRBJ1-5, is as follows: DTGVSQNPRHKITKRGQNVTFRCDPISEHNRLYWYRQTLGQGPEFLTYFQNEAQLEKSRLLSDRFSAERPKGSFSTLEIQRTEQGDSAMYLCASNTDSGRLNQPQHFGDGTRLSIL.

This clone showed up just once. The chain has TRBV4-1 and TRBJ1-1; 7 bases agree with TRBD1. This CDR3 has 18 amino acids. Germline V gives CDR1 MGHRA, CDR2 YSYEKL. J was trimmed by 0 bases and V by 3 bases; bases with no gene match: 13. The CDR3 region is CASSHSLGRGQMNTEAFF. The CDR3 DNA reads TGCGCCAGCAGCCATTCACTCGGTAGGGGACAGATGAACACTGAAGCTTTCTTT.

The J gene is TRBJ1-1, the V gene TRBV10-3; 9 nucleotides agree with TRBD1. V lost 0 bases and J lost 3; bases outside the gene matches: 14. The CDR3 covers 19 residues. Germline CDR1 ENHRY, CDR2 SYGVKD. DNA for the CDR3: TGTGCCATCAGTGAGTCCCTTGGACAGGGGAGGGTTGTAGACACTGAAGCTTTCTTT. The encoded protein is CAISESLGQGRVVDTEAFF.

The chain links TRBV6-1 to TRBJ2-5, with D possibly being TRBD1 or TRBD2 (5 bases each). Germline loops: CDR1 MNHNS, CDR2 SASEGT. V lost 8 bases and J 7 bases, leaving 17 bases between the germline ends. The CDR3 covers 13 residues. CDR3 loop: CASGTRGLGTQYF. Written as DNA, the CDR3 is TGTGCCAGCGGTACGAGGGGCTTAGGGACCCAGTACTTC.

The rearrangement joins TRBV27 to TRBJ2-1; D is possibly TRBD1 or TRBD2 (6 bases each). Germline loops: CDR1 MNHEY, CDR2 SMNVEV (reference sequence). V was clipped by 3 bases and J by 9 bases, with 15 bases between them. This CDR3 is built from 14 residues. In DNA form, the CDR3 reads TGTGCCAGCAGTTTTTTGGGGGGCGAGAGTGAGCAGTTCTTC. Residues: CASSFLGGESEQFF.

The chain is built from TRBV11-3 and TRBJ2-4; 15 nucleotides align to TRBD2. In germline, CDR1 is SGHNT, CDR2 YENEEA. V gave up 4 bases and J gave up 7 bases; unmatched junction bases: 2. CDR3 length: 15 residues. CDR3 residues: CASSSGLAGGNIQYF. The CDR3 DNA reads TGTGCCAGCAGCTCGGGACTAGCGGGAGGTAACATTCAGTACTTC.

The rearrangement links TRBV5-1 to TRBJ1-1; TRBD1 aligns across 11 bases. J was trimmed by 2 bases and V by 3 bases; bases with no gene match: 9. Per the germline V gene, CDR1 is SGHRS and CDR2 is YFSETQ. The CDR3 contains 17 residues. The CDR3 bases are TGCGCCAGCAGCTCCGTCCGGGACAGGGGGGTCAACACTGAAGCTTTCTTT. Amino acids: CASSSVRDRGVNTEAFF.

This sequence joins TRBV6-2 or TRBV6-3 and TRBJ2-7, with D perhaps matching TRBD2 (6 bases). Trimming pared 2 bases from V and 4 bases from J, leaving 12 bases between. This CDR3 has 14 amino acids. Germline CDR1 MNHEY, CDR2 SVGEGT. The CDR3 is CASSYATAGYEQYF. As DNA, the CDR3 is TGTGCCAGCAGTTACGCCACGGCGGGGTACGAGCAGTACTTC.

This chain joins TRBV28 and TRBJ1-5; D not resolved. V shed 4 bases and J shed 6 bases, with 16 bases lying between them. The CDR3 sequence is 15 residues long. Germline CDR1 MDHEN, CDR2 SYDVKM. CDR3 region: CASSSPSGVGQPQHF. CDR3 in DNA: TGTGCCAGCAGTTCTCCCTCCGGGGTTGGTCAGCCCCAGCATTTT.

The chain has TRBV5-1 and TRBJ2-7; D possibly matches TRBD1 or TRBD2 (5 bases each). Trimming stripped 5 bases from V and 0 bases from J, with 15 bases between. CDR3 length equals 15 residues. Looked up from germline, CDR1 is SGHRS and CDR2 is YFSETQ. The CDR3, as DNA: TGCGCCAGCAGGGTGGACGGGACGTCCTCCTACGAGCAGTACTTC. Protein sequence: CASRVDGTSSYEQYF.

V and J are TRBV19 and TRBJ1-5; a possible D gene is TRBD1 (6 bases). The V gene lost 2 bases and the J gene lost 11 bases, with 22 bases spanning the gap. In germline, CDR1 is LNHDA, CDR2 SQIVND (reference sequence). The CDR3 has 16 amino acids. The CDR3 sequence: CASSIWRTDPKGAQHF. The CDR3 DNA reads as TGTGCCAGTAGTATATGGAGGACAGACCCCAAGGGAGCCCAGCATTTT.

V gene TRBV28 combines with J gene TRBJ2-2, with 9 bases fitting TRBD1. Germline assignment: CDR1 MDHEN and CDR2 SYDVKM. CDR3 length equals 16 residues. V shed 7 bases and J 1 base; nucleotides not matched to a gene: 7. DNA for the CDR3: TGTGCCAGCACATTACAGGGGGCCAGGAACACCGGGGAGCTGTTTTTT. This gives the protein CASTLQGARNTGELFF.

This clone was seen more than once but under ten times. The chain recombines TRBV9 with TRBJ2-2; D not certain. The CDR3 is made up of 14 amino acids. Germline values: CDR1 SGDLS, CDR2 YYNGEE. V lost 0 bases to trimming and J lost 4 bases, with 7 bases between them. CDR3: CASSVEVPTGELFF. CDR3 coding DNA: TGTGCCAGCAGCGTAGAGGTTCCCACCGGGGAGCTGTTTTTT.

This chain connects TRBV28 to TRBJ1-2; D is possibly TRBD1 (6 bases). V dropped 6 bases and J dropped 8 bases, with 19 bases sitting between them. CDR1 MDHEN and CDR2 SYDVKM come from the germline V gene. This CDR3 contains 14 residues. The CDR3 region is CASSPDRRRLGYTF. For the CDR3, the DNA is TGTGCCAGCAGCCCTGACAGGCGGCGGTTGGGCTACACCTTC.

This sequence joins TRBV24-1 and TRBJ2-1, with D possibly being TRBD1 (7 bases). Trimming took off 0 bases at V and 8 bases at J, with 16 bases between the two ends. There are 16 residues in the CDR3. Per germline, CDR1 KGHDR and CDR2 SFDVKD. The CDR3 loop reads CATSDLRGGGGDEQFF. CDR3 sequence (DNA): TGTGCCACCAGTGATTTGCGCGGAGGGGGCGGCGATGAGCAGTTCTTC.

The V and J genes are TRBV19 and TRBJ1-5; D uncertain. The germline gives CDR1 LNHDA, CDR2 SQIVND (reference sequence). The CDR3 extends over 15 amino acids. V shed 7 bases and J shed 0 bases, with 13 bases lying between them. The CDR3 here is CASTHRDYSNQPQHF. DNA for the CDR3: TGTGCCAGTACTCACCGGGATTATAGCAATCAGCCCCAGCATTTT.

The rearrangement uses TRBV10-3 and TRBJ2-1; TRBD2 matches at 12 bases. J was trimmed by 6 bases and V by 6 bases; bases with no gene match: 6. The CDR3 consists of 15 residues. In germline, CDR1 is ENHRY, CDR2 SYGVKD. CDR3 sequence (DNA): TGTGCCATCAGGGATCTAGCGGGAGGGCCCAATGAGCAGTTCTTC. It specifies CAIRDLAGGPNEQFF.

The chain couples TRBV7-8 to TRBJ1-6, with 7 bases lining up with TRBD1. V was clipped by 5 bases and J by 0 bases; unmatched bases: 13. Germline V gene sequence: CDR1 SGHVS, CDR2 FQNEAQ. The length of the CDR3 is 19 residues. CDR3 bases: TGTGCCAGCAGCCCTTTCCAGGGGGACGATAGCTCCTATAATTCACCCCTCCACTTT. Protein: CASSPFQGDDSSYNSPLHF.

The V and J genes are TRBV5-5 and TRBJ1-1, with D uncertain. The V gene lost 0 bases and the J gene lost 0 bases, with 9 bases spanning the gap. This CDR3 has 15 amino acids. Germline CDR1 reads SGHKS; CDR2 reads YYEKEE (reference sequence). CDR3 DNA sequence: TGTGCCAGCAGCTTGGCGCCGCTGATGAACACTGAAGCTTTCTTT. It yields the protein CASSLAPLMNTEAFF.

This CDR3 reads CSVEAVMNTEAFF. For the CDR3, the DNA is TGCAGCGTTGAAGCGGTTATGAACACTGAAGCTTTCTTT. This chain links TRBV29-1 with TRBJ1-1; unclear D gene. Trimming left V 1 base short and J 0 bases short, with 6 bases between. The length of the CDR3 is 13 residues. Germline values: CDR1 SQVTM, CDR2 ANQGSEA.

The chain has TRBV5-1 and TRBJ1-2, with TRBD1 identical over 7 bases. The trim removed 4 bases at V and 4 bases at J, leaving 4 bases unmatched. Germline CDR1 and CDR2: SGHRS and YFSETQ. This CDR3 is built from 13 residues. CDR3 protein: CASSPGTAYGYTF. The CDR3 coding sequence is TGCGCCAGCAGCCCCGGGACAGCCTATGGCTACACCTTC.

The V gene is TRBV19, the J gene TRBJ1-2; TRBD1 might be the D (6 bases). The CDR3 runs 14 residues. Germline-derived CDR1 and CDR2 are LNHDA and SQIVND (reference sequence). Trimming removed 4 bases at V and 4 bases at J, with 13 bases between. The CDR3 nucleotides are TGTGCCAGTAGTACCCGACAGGCCACCTATGGCTACACCTTC. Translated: CASSTRQATYGYTF.

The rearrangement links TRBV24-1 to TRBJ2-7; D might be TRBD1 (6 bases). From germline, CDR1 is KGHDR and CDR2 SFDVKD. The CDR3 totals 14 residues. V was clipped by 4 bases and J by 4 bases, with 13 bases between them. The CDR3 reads CATSDSGTSYEQYF. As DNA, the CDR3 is TGTGCCACCAGTGACTCCGGGACATCTTACGAGCAGTACTTC.